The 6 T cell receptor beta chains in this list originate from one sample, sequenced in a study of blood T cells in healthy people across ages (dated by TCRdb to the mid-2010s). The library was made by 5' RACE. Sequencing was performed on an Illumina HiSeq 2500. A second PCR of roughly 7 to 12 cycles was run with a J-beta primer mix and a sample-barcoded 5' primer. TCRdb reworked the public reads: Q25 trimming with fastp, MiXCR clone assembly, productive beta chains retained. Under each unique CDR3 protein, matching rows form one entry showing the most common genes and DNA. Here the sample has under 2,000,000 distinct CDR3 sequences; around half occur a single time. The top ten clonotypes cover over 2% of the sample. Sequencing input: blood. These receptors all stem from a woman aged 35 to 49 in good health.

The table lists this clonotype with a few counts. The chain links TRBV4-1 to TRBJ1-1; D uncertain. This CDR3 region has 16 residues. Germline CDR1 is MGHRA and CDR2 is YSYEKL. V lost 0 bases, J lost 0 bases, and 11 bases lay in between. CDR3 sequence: CASSQEGGHMNTEAFF. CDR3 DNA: TGCGCCAGCAGCCAAGAGGGAGGGCACATGAACACTGAAGCTTTCTTT.

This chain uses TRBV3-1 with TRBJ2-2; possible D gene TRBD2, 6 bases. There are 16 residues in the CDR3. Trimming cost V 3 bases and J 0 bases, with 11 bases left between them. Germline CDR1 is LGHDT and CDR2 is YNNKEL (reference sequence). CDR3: CASSHLGGANTGELFF. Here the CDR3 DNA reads TGTGCCAGCAGCCACCTGGGAGGCGCGAACACCGGGGAGCTGTTTTTT. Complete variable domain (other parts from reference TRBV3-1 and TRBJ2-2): DTAVSQTPKYLVTQMGNDKSIKCEQNLGHDTMYWYKQDSKKFLKIMFSYNNKELIINETVPNRFSPKSPDKAHLNLHINSLELGDSAVYFCASSHLGGANTGELFFGEGSRLTVL.

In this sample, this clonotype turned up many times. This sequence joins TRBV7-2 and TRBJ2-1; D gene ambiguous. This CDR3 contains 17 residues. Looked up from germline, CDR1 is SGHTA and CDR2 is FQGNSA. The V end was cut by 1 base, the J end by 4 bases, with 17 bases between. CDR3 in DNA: TGTGCCAGCAGCTTAGGGGCGATGGCCCCGAAGTACAATGAGCAGTTCTTC. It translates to CASSLGAMAPKYNEQFF.

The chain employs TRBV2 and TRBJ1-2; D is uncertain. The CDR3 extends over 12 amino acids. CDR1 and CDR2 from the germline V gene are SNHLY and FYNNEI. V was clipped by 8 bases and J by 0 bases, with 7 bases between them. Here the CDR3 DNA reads TGTGCCAGCCTGGCCACTAACTATGGCTACACCTTC. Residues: CASLATNYGYTF. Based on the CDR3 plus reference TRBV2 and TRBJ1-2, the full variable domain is EPEVTQTPSHQVTQMGQEVILRCVPISNHLYFYWYRQILGQKVEFLVSFYNNEISEKSEIFDDQFSVERPDGSNFTLKIRSTKLEDSAMYFCASLATNYGYTFGSGTRLTVV.

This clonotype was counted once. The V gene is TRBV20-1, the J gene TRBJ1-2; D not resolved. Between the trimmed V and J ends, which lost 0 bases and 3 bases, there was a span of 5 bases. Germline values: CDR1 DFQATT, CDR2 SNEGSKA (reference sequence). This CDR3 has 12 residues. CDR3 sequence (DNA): TGCAGTGCTAGAGAGTCCCACTATGGCTACACCTTC. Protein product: CSARESHYGYTF.

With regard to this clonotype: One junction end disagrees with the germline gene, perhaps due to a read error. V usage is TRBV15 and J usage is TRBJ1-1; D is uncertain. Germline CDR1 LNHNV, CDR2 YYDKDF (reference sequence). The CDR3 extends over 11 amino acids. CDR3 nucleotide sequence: TGTGCCGCCAGTCTCAACACTGAAGCTTTCTTT. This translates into CAASLNTEAFF.